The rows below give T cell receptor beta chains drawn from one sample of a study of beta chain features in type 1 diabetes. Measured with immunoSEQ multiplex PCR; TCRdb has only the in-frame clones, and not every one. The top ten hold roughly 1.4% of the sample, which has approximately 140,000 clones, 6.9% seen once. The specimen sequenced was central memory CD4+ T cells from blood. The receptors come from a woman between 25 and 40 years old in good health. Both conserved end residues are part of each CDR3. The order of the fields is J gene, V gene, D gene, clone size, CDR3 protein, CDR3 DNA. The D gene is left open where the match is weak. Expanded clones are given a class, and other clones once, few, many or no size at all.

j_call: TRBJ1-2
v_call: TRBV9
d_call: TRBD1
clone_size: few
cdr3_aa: CASSTGATGRYTF
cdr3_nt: TGTGCCAGCAGCACAGGGGCTACCGGACGCTACACCTTC

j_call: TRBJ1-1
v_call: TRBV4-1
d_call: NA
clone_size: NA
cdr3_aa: CASSQDSGVMNTEAFF
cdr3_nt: TGCGCCAGCAGCCAAGATTCCGGGGTTATGAACACTGAAGCTTTCTTT

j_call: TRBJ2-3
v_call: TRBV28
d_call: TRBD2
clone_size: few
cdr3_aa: CASSPRLAGTDTQYF
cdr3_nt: TGTGCCAGCAGCCCCCGACTAGCGGGAACAGATACGCAGTATTTT

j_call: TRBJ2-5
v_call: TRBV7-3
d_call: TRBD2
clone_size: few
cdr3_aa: CASSPGLAGETQYF
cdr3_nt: TGTGCCAGCAGCCCAGGACTAGCGGGAGAGACCCAGTACTTC

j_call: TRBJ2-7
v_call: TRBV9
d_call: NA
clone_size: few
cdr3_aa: CASSRGPNSVEEQYF
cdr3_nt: TGTGCCAGCAGCAGGGGCCCCAACTCAGTTGAGGAGCAGTACTTC

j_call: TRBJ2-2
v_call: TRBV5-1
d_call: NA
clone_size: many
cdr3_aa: CASRWDSNTGELFF
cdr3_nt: TGCGCCAGCAGGTGGGACTCTAACACCGGGGAGCTGTTTTTT

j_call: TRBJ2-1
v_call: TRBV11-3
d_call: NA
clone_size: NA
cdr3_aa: CASSLQNSRGAQDEQFF
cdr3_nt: TGTGCCAGCAGCTTACAGAATTCTCGGGGGGCGCAGGATGAGCAGTTCTTC

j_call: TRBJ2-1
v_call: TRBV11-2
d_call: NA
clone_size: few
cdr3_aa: CASSLRGLGVGREDNEQFF
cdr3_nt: TGTGCCAGCAGCTTAAGGGGGCTAGGGGTGGGGCGGGAGGACAATGAGCAGTTCTTC

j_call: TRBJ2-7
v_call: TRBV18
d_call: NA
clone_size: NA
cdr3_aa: CASSSVEGDEQYF
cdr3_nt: TGTGCCAGCTCATCAGTAGAGGGCGACGAGCAGTACTTC

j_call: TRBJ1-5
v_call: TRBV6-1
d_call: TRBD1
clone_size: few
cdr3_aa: CASSERDRPNQPQHF
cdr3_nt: TGTGCCAGCAGTGAAAGGGACAGGCCTAATCAGCCCCAGCATTTT

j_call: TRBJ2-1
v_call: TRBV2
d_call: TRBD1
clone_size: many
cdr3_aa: CASRTGGSQFF
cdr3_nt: TGTGCCAGCAGAACAGGGGGCAGTCAGTTCTTC

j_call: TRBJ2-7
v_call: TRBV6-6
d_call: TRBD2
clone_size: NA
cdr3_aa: CASSYLVGRGSEQYF
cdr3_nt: TGTGCCAGCAGTTACCTGGTCGGGAGGGGGAGCGAGCAGTACTTC

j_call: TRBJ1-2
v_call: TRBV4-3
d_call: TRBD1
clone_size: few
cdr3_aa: CASSEGTGTYGYTF
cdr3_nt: TGCGCCAGCAGCGAGGGGACAGGGACCTATGGCTACACCTTC

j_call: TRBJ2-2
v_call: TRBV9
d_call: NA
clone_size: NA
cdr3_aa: CASSVAGSTVGGELFF
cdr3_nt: TGTGCCAGCAGCGTAGCAGGATCCACAGTCGGCGGGGAGCTGTTTTTT

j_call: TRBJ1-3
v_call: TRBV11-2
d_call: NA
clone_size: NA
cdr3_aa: CASSLVLGASGNTIYF
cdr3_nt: TGTGCCAGCAGCTTAGTCCTGGGGGCCTCTGGAAACACCATATATTTT

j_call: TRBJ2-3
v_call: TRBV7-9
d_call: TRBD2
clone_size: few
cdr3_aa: CASSMGTRGVGDTQYF
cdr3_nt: TGTGCCAGCAGCATGGGGACTAGAGGTGTCGGAGATACGCAGTATTTT

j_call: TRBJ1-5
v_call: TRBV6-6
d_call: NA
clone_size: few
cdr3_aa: CASTLTSRGSRQPQHF
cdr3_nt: TGTGCCAGCACCCTCACGAGTAGGGGGTCCCGGCAGCCCCAGCATTTT

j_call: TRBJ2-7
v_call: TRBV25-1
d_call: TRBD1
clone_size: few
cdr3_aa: CASSVGTDSYEQYF
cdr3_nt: TGTGCCAGCAGTGTCGGGACAGACTCCTACGAGCAGTACTTC

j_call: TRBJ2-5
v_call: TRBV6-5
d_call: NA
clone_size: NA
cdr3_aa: CASSYSGVQETQYF
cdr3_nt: TGTGCCAGCAGTTACTCGGGAGTCCAAGAGACCCAGTACTTC

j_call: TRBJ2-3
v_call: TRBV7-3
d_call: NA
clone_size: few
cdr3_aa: CASSLRQQASTDTQYF
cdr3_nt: TGTGCCAGCAGCTTAAGACAGCAAGCTAGCACAGATACGCAGTATTTT

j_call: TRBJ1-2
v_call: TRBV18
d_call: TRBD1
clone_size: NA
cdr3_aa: CASSPDRGLGYGYTF
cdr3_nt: TGTGCCAGCTCACCGGACAGGGGGCTGGGCTATGGCTACACCTTC

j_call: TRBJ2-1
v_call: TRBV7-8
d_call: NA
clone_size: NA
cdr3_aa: CASSLQGLSVSSYNEQFF
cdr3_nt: TGTGCCAGCAGCTTACAGGGACTGTCTGTCAGCTCCTACAATGAGCAGTTCTTC

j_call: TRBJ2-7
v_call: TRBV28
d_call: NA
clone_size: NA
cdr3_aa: CFRGFNSYEQYF
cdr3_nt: TGTTTCAGGGGATTCAACTCCTACGAGCAGTACTTC

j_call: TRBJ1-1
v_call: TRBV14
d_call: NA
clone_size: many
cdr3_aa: CASSPQQDTEAFF
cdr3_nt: TGTGCCAGCAGCCCCCAGCAGGACACTGAAGCTTTCTTT

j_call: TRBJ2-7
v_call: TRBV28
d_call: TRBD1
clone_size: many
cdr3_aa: CASRDRTYEQYF
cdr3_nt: TGTGCCAGCCGGGACAGGACCTACGAGCAGTACTTC

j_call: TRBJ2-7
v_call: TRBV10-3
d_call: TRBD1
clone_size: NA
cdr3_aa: CAISEQLGTAYEQYF
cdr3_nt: TGTGCCATCAGTGAGCAGCTCGGGACAGCCTACGAGCAGTACTTC

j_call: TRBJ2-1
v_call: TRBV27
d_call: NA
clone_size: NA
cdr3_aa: CASPRGFGPSNEQFF
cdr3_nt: TGTGCCAGCCCCCGAGGGTTTGGTCCATCTAATGAGCAGTTCTTC

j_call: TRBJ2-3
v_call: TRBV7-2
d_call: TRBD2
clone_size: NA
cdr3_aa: CASSLGSGGRADTQYF
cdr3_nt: TGTGCCAGCAGCTTAGGATCGGGCGGGAGAGCAGATACGCAGTATTTT

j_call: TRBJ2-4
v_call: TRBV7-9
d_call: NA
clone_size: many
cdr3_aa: CASTLGAITAKNIQYF
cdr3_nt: TGTGCCAGCACCCTGGGGGCAATCACTGCCAAAAACATTCAGTACTTC

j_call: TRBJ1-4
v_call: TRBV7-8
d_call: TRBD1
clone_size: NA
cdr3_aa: CASSFRDRVSNEKLFF
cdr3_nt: TGTGCCAGCAGCTTCCGGGACAGAGTATCTAATGAAAAACTGTTTTTT

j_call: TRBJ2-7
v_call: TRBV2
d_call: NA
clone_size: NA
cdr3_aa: CASSNRGGSYEQYF
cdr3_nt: TGTGCCAGCAGTAACAGGGGGGGGTCCTACGAGCAGTACTTC

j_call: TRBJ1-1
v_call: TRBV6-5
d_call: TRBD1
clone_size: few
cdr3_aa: CASSRTGFNTEAFF
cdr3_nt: TGTGCCAGCAGCCGGACAGGGTTCAACACTGAAGCTTTCTTT

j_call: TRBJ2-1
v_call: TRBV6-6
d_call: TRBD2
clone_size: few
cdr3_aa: CASRTTSGEENEQFF
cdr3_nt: TGTGCCAGCAGAACGACTAGCGGAGAGGAAAATGAGCAGTTCTTC

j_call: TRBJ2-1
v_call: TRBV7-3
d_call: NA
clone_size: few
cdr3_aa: CASSLASAGNEQFF
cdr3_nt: TGTGCCAGCAGCTTAGCGTCTGCGGGCAATGAGCAGTTCTTC

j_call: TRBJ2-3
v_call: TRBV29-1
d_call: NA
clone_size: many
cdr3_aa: CSVGGRGLGADTQYF
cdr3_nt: TGCAGCGTTGGGGGGCGCGGACTTGGGGCAGATACGCAGTATTTT

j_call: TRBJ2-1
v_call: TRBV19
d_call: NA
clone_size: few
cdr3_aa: CASSRSSVPTYNEQFF
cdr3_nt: TGTGCCAGTAGTAGATCCAGCGTGCCCACCTACAATGAGCAGTTCTTC

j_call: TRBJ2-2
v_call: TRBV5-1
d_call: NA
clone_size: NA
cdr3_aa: CASSFTTGSPLRNTGELFF
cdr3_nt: TGCGCCAGCAGCTTCACAACAGGGAGCCCTCTCCGGAACACCGGGGAGCTGTTTTTT

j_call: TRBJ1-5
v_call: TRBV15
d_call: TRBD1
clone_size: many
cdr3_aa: CATSRKTGGSEPQHF
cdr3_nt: TGTGCCACCAGCAGAAAAACAGGGGGTTCGGAGCCCCAGCATTTT

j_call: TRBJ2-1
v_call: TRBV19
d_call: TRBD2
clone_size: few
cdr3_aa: CASSLPRVAGNNEQFF
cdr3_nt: TGTGCCAGTAGTCTCCCCCGGGTAGCGGGGAACAATGAGCAGTTCTTC